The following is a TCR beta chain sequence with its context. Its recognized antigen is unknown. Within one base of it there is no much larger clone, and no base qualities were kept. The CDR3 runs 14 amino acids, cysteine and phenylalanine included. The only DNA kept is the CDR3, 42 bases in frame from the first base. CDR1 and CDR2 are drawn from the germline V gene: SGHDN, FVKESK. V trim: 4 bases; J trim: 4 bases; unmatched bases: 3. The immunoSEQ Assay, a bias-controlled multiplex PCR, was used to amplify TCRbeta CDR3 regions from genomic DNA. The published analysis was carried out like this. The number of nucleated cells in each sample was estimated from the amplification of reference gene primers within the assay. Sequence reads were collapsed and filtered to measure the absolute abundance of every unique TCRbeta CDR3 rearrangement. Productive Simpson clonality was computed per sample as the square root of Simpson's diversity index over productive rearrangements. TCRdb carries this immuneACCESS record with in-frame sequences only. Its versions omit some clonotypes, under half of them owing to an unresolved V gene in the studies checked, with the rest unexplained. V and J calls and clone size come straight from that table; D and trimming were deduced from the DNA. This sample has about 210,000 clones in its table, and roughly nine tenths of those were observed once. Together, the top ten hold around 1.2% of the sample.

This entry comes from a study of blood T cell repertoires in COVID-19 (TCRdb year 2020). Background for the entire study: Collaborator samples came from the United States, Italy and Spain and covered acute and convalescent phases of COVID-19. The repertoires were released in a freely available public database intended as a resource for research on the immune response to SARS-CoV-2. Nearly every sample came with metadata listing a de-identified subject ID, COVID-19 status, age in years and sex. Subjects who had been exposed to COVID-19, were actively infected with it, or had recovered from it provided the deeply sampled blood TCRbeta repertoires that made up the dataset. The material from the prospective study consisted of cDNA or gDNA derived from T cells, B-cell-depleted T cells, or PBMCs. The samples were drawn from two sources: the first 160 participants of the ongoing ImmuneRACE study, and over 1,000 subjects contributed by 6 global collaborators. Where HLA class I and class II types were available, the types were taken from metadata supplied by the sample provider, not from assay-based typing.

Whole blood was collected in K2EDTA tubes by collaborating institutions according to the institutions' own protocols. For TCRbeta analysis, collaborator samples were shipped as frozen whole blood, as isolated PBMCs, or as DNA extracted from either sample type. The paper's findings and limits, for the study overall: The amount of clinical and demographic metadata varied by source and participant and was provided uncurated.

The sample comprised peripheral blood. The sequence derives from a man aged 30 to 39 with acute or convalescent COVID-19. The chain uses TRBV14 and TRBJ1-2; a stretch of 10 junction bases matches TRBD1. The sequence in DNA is TGTGCCAGCAGCCCCAGGACAGGGGGCTATGGCTACACCTTC. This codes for CASSPRTGGYGYTF.